Listed here are 22 T cell receptor beta chains from one sample, sequenced in a study of T cell responses to AZD1222 COVID-19 vaccine. This table comes from immunoSEQ multiplex PCR, and its TCRdb copy is limited to in-frame clones, with some not included. The table includes some 81,000 clones, over 80% detected once. This specimen consisted of peripheral blood, obtained 28 days after the second AZD1222 dose. The receptors here all came from an adult who received the AZD1222 COVID-19 vaccine.

This chain links TRBV5-4 with TRBJ2-5, with 9 bases aligning to TRBD2. The V segment lost 1 base and the J segment 1 base; nucleotides outside the gene matches: 5. CDR3 length: 16 residues. CDR1 and CDR2 (germline): SGHNT, YYREEE (reference sequence). As DNA, the CDR3 is TGTGCCAGCAGCTTGTTTCTAGCGGGAACCCAAGAGACCCAGTACTTC. Translated: CASSLFLAGTQETQYF.

This chain links TRBV7-9 with TRBJ1-6; maybe TRBD1 (5 bases). CDR1 SEHNR and CDR2 FQNEAQ come from the germline V gene (reference sequence). The ends were cut back, 0 bases at V and 9 bases at J, with 12 bases in the middle. CDR3 length: 15 amino acids. The DNA for the CDR3 is TGTGCCAGCAGCTTAGCCGGTCGGGGGGGTTCACCCCTCCACTTT. Translation: CASSLAGRGGSPLHF.

The CDR3 DNA sequence: TGCGCCAGCAGCTTGGGTATAAATCCGAATCAGCCCCAGCATTTT. This encodes CASSLGINPNQPQHF. The rearrangement uses TRBV5-1 and TRBJ1-5, with no clear D. The CDR3 consists of 15 residues. Trimming stripped 0 bases from V and 4 bases from J, with 11 bases between. The germline V gene encodes CDR1 SGHRS and CDR2 YFSETQ.

The chain links TRBV29-1 to TRBJ1-1, with a possible D match to TRBD1 (5 bases). Germline CDR1 is SQVTM and CDR2 is ANQGSEA. The CDR3 is 12 residues long. V was clipped by 5 bases and J by 1 base, with 8 bases between them. The CDR3 coding sequence is TGCAGCGTTTACGGGGCGAACACTGAAGCTTTCTTT. Translation gives CSVYGANTEAFF.

The chain has TRBV6-2 or TRBV6-3 and TRBJ2-2, with 13 bases lining up with TRBD2. CDR1 and CDR2 (germline): MNHEY, SVGEGT. The CDR3 consists of 15 residues. V was pared by 6 bases and J by 8 bases, with 6 bases of the junction left unmatched. This CDR3 reads CASSRTSGSRGELFF. The CDR3 nucleotides read TGTGCCAGCAGCCGGACTAGCGGGAGTCGGGGGGAGCTGTTTTTT.

The V call is TRBV20-1, the J call TRBJ2-7, with a tentative D call TRBD1 (6 bases). CDR1 and CDR2 (germline): DFQATT, SNEGSKA (reference sequence). Trimming cost V 8 bases and J 0 bases, with 8 bases left between them. This CDR3 region has 11 residues. DNA for the CDR3: TGCAGTTGGACAGCCTCCTACGAGCAGTACTTC. It codes for CSWTASYEQYF.

This clone was recorded once. The gene calls are TRBV15 and TRBJ1-2; D is uncertain. V was trimmed by 4 bases and J by 2 bases, leaving 23 bases between them. Germline CDR1 LNHNV, CDR2 YYDKDF (reference sequence). The CDR3 runs to 18 residues. The CDR3, as DNA: TGTGCCACCAGCACCAGGAAGGGCAGTCGGCAGCTAAACTATGGCTACACCTTC. It is translated as CATSTRKGSRQLNYGYTF.

The chain combines TRBV6-1 with TRBJ1-5; weak D call: TRBD1 (5 bases). CDR1 and CDR2 from the germline V gene are MNHNS and SASEGT. V lost 4 bases to trimming and J lost 4 bases, with 17 bases between them. This CDR3 is built from 16 residues. As DNA, the CDR3 is TGTGCCAGCAGTGCTACAGGTTGGGCAAGTAATCAGCCCCAGCATTTT. It specifies CASSATGWASNQPQHF.

The chain has TRBV30 and TRBJ1-3; no clear D gene. Germline CDR1 reads GTSNPN; CDR2 reads SVGIG (reference sequence). V lost 0 bases, J lost 0 bases, and 21 bases lay in between. The CDR3 is 19 amino acids. CDR3 in DNA: TGTGCCTGGAGTGTAGTTACCAGTATACTGGCGAACTCTGGAAACACCATATATTTT. This codes for CAWSVVTSILANSGNTIYF.

The V gene is TRBV27, the J gene TRBJ2-2, with D perhaps assigned TRBD1 or TRBD2 (5 bases each). The CDR3 extends over 15 amino acids. Per the germline V gene, CDR1 is MNHEY and CDR2 is SMNVEV (reference sequence). V gave up 1 base and J gave up 4 bases, with 10 bases separating them. The CDR3 sequence is CASSLWDGTTGELFF. In nucleotides, the CDR3 is TGTGCCAGCAGTTTATGGGACGGGACCACCGGGGAGCTGTTTTTT.

The chain joins TRBV27 to TRBJ2-1; 14 nucleotides align to TRBD2. J was trimmed by 0 bases and V by 8 bases; bases with no gene match: 12. This CDR3 region has 19 residues. From germline, CDR1 is MNHEY and CDR2 SMNVEV (reference sequence). CDR3 coding DNA: TGTGCCAGCGGGAGGACTAGCGGGAGGACCATTTTCTCCTACAATGAGCAGTTCTTC. Protein product: CASGRTSGRTIFSYNEQFF.

The rearrangement uses TRBV19 and TRBJ1-5; a possible D gene is TRBD1 (5 bases). Germline lookup yields CDR1 LNHDA and CDR2 SQIVND (reference sequence). V was clipped by 1 base and J by 7 bases, with 11 bases between them. This CDR3 has 14 amino acids. The CDR3 region has the DNA TGTGCCAGTAGTATAGTCGGGGGAGGGCAGCCCCAGCATTTT. Translating gives CASSIVGGGQPQHF.

The genes are TRBV29-1 and TRBJ2-5; D is unclear. The CDR3 extends over 14 amino acids. Trimming pared 0 bases from V and 5 bases from J, leaving 13 bases between. Germline V lookup: CDR1 SQVTM, CDR2 ANQGSEA. The CDR3 spells CSVEDFFPGETQYF. CDR3 sequence (DNA): TGCAGCGTTGAAGATTTTTTCCCGGGTGAGACCCAGTACTTC.

This clone was found once. This chain joins TRBV27 and TRBJ1-6, with a weak D call TRBD1 (5 bases). V gave up 0 bases and J gave up 8 bases, with 14 bases separating them. The CDR3 is made up of 16 amino acids. CDR1 MNHEY and CDR2 SMNVEV come from the germline V gene (reference sequence). CDR3 sequence: CASSLSPSGDDSPLHF. In nucleotides, the CDR3 is TGTGCCAGCAGTTTATCTCCCAGTGGGGACGATTCACCCCTCCACTTT.

V gene TRBV2 combines with J gene TRBJ1-1; D remains ambiguous. The CDR3 totals 13 residues. Germline V gene lookup returns CDR1 SNHLY and CDR2 FYNNEI. V was clipped by 6 bases and J by 3 bases, with 11 bases between them. DNA of the CDR3: TGTGCCAGCAGCGCCCCTGAGTACACTGAAGCTTTCTTT. Amino acid sequence: CASSAPEYTEAFF. The complete variable domain, with remaining parts taken from reference TRBV2 and TRBJ1-1, reads EPEVTQTPSHQVTQMGQEVILRCVPISNHLYFYWYRQILGQKVEFLVSFYNNEISEKSEIFDDQFSVERPDGSNFTLKIRSTKLEDSAMYFCASSAPEYTEAFFGQGTRLTVV.

DNA for the CDR3: TGTGCCAGCAGCTTAAACTCTGGGGCTGGGGAGCAGTACTTC. Protein sequence: CASSLNSGAGEQYF. The V call is TRBV7-3, the J call TRBJ2-7; a weak D match, TRBD1 (5 bases). Per germline, CDR1 SGHTA and CDR2 FQGTGA. V lost 1 base and J 7 bases, leaving 14 bases between the germline ends. The CDR3 totals 14 residues.

This clone was counted once. The gene calls are TRBV3-1 (or the pseudogene TRBV3-2) and TRBJ1-1; D may be TRBD1 (5 bases). V lost 1 base and J lost 6, with 6 bases in between. Germline lookup yields CDR1 LGHDT and CDR2 YNNKEL (reference sequence). The CDR3 spans 12 residues. The CDR3 here is CASSQGGAEAFF. CDR3 nucleotides: TGTGCCAGCAGCCAAGGAGGGGCTGAAGCTTTCTTT.

V and J are TRBV28 and TRBJ2-2; 11 nucleotides agree with TRBD2. CDR3 length: 17 residues. Looked up from germline, CDR1 is MDHEN and CDR2 is SYDVKM. The trim removed 8 bases at V and 4 bases at J, leaving 12 bases unmatched. In nucleotides, the CDR3 is TGTGCCAGCGAAAACAATAGCGGGAGGGCCCCCACCGGGGAGCTGTTTTTT. Its translation: CASENNSGRAPTGELFF.

This chain connects TRBV5-4 to TRBJ1-4; tentative D call: TRBD1 (6 bases). Germline values: CDR1 SGHNT, CDR2 YYREEE (reference sequence). Trimming removed 0 bases at V and 13 bases at J, with 13 bases between. The CDR3 is made up of 13 amino acids. CDR3 sequence: CASSLENRGGLFF. CDR3 nucleotide sequence: TGTGCCAGCAGCTTGGAGAACAGAGGGGGACTGTTTTTT.

This chain uses TRBV5-1 with TRBJ2-5, with D hard to call. The CDR3 has 11 residues. Per the germline V gene, CDR1 is SGHRS and CDR2 is YFSETQ. With 0 bases removed from V and 5 bases from J, the gap between germline ends came to 2 bases. CDR3 amino acids: CASSLDETQYF. In nucleotides, the CDR3 is TGCGCCAGCAGCTTGGATGAGACCCAGTACTTC.

The chain is built from TRBV19 and TRBJ1-2; TRBD1 aligns across 10 bases. CDR3 length: 16 residues. Per the germline V gene, CDR1 is LNHDA and CDR2 is SQIVND (reference sequence). V shed 3 bases and J 4 bases; nucleotides not matched to a gene: 8. CDR3 in DNA: TGTGCCAGTAGTATGGCCTGGGACAGGGGTATCTATGGCTACACCTTC. It translates to CASSMAWDRGIYGYTF.

The genes are TRBV28 and TRBJ1-5; TRBD1 might be the D (5 bases). Trimming removed 5 bases from V and 7 bases from J, with 18 bases in between. The CDR3 spans 15 residues. Germline assignment: CDR1 MDHEN and CDR2 SYDVKM. The CDR3 spells CASSPTGDARQPQHF. CDR3 coding DNA: TGTGCCAGCAGTCCAACAGGAGACGCTCGACAGCCCCAGCATTTT.